Sequencing of this T cell receptor (beta chain) was carried out in a study of graft-versus-host responses after intestinal transplantation. CDR3 size: 15 residues. Trimming pared 0 bases from V and 2 bases from J, leaving 11 bases between. Germline lookup yields CDR1 SGHDT and CDR2 YYEEEE. The method was immunoSEQ multiplex PCR; TCRdb's version includes in-frame clones alone and lacks a portion of them. The top ten clones hold 0.11% of a sample with tens of thousands of clones, roughly nine tenths of them seen once. This clone was detected only a few times. Its matching antigen is unknown. This specimen was unstimulated CD4+ T cells sorted from spleen or lymph node cells, taken before intestinal transplant. V usage is TRBV5-6 and J usage is TRBJ1-2; D call uncertain. This clonotype was obtained from a human donor who received an intestinal transplant. In nucleotides, the CDR3 is TGTGCCAGCAGCTTGGGAGGTTTTCCGAACTATGGCTACACCTTC. This encodes CASSLGGFPNYGYTF.